This TCR beta chain was captured by sequencing in a study of blood T cell repertoires in COVID-19. The overall study: PBMCs, B-cell-depleted T cells, or T cells provided the cDNA or gDNA that made up the material.

In the original analysis: Reference gene primer amplification in the assay estimated nucleated cell counts. Clones were read by immunoSEQ multiplex PCR, and TCRdb kept only the in-frame ones, dropping some. Clone size and V and J calls were adopted from that table, with D and trimming inferred from the DNA. Among hundreds of thousands of clones listed, 80% to 90% were seen once. Each participant's cohort was designated according to participant-reported clinical history. This receptor was taken from a woman aged 18-30 years who had recovered from COVID-19. The sequenced sample consisted of PBMCs or T cells enriched from blood (not recorded which).

CDR3: CASSNKKGMYNEQFF. Here the CDR3 DNA reads TGTGCCAGCAGTAACAAAAAGGGGATGTACAATGAGCAGTTCTTC. This rearrangement joins TRBV6-5 to TRBJ2-1; TRBD1 is a possible D gene (5 bases). The CDR3 extends over 15 amino acids. The ends were cut back, 5 bases at V and 4 bases at J, with 15 bases in the middle. Germline V gene sequence: CDR1 MNHEY, CDR2 SVGAGI.